A selection of T cell receptor beta chains follows, all from one sample in a study of blood T cell repertoires in COVID-19. The table came from immunoSEQ multiplex PCR; TCRdb's copy has only in-frame clones and leaves some out. The table lists around 130,000 clones, around 82% of them singletons, with approximately 1.5% in the top ten. The source material was peripheral blood. All receptors come from a man between 60 and 75 years old with acute or convalescent COVID-19. The CDR3 runs from the conserved cysteine through the conserved F or W. Each record gives: CDR3 DNA, CDR3 protein, J gene, CDR3 length, V gene, clone size, D gene. The D gene is left open where the match is weak. Clone size is stated in some rows and not others, as once, few, many or a class when expanded.

TGTGCCAGCAGTCCTCAGGCCCAGGTCTATGGCTACACCTTC,CASSPQAQVYGYTF,TRBJ1-2,14,TRBV6-5,few,-
TGTGCCAGCAGCCGACAGGGTGGTGGAGGCTACACCTTC,CASSRQGGGGYTF,TRBJ1-2,13,TRBV6-5,-,TRBD1
TGTGCCAGCAGCTTCGGAAGGGGGTACGAGCAGTACTTC,CASSFGRGYEQYF,TRBJ2-7,13,TRBV7-3,-,-
TGTGCCACCCAAGCAACATTACAGAATTCACCCCTCCACTTT,CATQATLQNSPLHF,TRBJ1-6,14,TRBV24-1,-,-
TGTGCCTGGAGTGTAATTGGAGGGAACACTGAAGCTTTCTTT,CAWSVIGGNTEAFF,TRBJ1-1,14,TRBV30,-,-
TGTGCCAGCAGCAACCTAGCGGAAACAGATACGCAGTATTTT,CASSNLAETDTQYF,TRBJ2-3,14,TRBV6-5,-,TRBD2
TGTGCCTGGAGTGTAGCGGGGGGGATCACAGATACGCAGTATTTT,CAWSVAGGITDTQYF,TRBJ2-3,15,TRBV30,-,TRBD2
TGTGCCAGCAGTGACAGGGGGCGAGAAACAGATACGCAGTATTTT,CASSDRGRETDTQYF,TRBJ2-3,15,TRBV6-1,-,TRBD1
TGTGCCACCAGTGATTATCTGCTAAATACGCAGTATTTT,CATSDYLLNTQYF,TRBJ2-3,13,TRBV24-1,-,-
TGTGCCAGCAGCCAGCTCGGGGGTGAGTTCTTC,CASSQLGGEFF,TRBJ2-1,11,TRBV5-6,-,-
TGCGCCAGCAGCTTGGGGGCGACTGGAAACACCATATATTTT,CASSLGATGNTIYF,TRBJ1-3,14,TRBV5-1,-,-
TGTGCCAGCAGCTTAGACAGACGCACTGAAGCTTTCTTT,CASSLDRRTEAFF,TRBJ1-1,13,TRBV7-3,-,-
TGTGCCAGCAGCTCCCACAGGGGGCTAGGCACCGGGGAGCTGTTTTTT,CASSSHRGLGTGELFF,TRBJ2-2,16,TRBV7-2,-,TRBD1
TGTGCCAGCAGTGAAGTGGCAGGGAACTATGGCTACACCTTC,CASSEVAGNYGYTF,TRBJ1-2,14,TRBV2,-,-
TGCGCCAGCAGCTTGGGTCCGGGACAGGGGGCGGAGGAGCAGTACTTC,CASSLGPGQGAEEQYF,TRBJ2-7,16,TRBV5-1,-,TRBD1
TGTGCCAGCATCCAAGGGGGGGCGCGGGTGGATGGCTACACCTTC,CASIQGGARVDGYTF,TRBJ1-2,15,TRBV2,-,-